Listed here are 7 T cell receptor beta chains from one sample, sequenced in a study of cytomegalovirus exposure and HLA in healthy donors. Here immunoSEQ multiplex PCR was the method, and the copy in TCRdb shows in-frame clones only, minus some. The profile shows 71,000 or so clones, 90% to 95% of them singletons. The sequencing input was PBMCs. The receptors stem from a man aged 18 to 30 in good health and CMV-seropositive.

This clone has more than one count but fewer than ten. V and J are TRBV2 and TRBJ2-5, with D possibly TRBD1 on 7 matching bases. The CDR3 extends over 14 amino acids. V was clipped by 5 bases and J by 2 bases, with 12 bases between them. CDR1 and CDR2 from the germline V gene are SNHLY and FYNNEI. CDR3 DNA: TGTGCCAGCAGTTGGACAGGAGGGCAAGAGACCCAGTACTTC. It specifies CASSWTGGQETQYF.

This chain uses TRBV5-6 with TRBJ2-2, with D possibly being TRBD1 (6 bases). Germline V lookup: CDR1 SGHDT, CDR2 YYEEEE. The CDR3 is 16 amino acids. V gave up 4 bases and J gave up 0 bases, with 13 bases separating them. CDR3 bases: TGTGCCAGCAGCCCATTGGGGGCCGCGAACACCGGGGAGCTGTTTTTT. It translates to CASSPLGAANTGELFF. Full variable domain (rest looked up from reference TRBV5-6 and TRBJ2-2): DAGVTQSPTHLIKTRGQQVTLRCSPKSGHDTVSWYQQALGQGPQFIFQYYEEEERQRGNFPDRFSGHQFPNYSSELNVNALLLGDSALYLCASSPLGAANTGELFFGEGSRLTVL.

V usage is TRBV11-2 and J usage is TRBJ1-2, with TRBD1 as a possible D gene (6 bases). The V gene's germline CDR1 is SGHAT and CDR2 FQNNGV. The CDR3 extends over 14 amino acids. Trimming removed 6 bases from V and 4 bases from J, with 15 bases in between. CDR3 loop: CASRTTGMSYGYTF. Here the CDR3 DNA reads TGTGCCAGCAGAACCACAGGGATGAGCTATGGCTACACCTTC.

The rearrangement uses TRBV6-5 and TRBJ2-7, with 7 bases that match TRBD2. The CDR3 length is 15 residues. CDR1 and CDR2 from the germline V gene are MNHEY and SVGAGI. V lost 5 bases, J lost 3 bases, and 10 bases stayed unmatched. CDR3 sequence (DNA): TGTGCCAGCAGTATCCGGACTAGGAGTCGCTACGAGCAGTACTTC. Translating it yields CASSIRTRSRYEQYF.

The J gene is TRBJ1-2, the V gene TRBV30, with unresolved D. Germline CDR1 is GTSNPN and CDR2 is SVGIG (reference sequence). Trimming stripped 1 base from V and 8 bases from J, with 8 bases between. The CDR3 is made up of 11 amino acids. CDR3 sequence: CAWSARRGYTF. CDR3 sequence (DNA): TGTGCCTGGAGTGCTAGAAGGGGCTACACCTTC.

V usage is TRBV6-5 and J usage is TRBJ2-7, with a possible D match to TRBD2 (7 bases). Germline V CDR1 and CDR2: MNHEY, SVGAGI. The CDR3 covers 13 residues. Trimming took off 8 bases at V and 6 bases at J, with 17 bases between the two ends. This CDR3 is CASSSPGGSEQYF. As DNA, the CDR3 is TGTGCCAGCTCCTCCCCGGGGGGCTCCGAGCAGTACTTC.

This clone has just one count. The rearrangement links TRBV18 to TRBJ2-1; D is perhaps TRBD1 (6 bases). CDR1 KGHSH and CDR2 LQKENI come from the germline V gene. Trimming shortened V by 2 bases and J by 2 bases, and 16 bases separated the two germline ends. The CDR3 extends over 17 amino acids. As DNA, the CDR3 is TGTGCCAGCTCACCAGGGATCCGGGACACCACCTACAATGAGCAGTTCTTC. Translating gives CASSPGIRDTTYNEQFF.